Below, 22 T cell receptor beta chains from the same sample are listed, as sequenced in a study of blood T cells in healthy people across ages. Primers used in a second PCR of about 6 to 11 cycles were a sample-barcoded 5' primer and a J-beta primer mix. Each CDR3 protein gets one entry after TCRdb re-called the 5' RACE reads with MiXCR. This table holds about 1.4 million distinct CDR3 sequences, around 59% found once. Sequencing was carried out using blood. Receptors originate from a young man in good health.

The J gene is TRBJ2-2, the V gene TRBV5-1, with D unresolved. The CDR3 spans 15 residues. Germline V lookup: CDR1 SGHRS, CDR2 YFSETQ. The V end lost 0 bases, the J end lost 2 bases, and 8 bases lay between the germline ends. The CDR3 here is CASSLGGINTGELFF. The CDR3 coding sequence is TGCGCCAGCAGCTTGGGGGGAATCAACACCGGGGAGCTGTTTTTT.

This chain connects TRBV27 to TRBJ2-3; D ambiguous. The CDR3 sequence is 9 residues long. V was shortened by 9 bases and J by 5 bases, with 3 bases between the two germline ends. The germline V gene has CDR1 MNHEY and CDR2 SMNVEV (reference sequence). The DNA for the CDR3 is TGTGCCAGTTTAGATACGCAGTATTTT. It yields the protein CASLDTQYF.

This clonotype occurred a few times. This sequence joins TRBV4-3 and TRBJ1-2; no clear D. Germline V gene sequence: CDR1 LGHNA, CDR2 YSLEER. The CDR3 is 15 amino acids. With 0 bases removed from V and 3 bases from J, the gap between germline ends came to 11 bases. In DNA, the CDR3 is TGCGCCAGCAGCCAAGACTGGGGTGGGGACTATGGCTACACCTTC. This gives the protein CASSQDWGGDYGYTF.

The V gene is TRBV10-1, the J gene TRBJ2-3; TRBD1 might be the D (6 bases). The CDR3 has 17 amino acids. V dropped 2 bases and J dropped 0 bases, with 15 bases sitting between them. Looked up from germline, CDR1 is WNHNN and CDR2 is SYGVQD (reference sequence). The CDR3 nucleotides read TGCGCCAGCAGTGAGCTCAAGGGACAACTCAGCACAGATACGCAGTATTTT. Encoded protein: CASSELKGQLSTDTQYF.

This clonotype came up once. This rearrangement joins TRBV6-6 to TRBJ1-4, with 7 nucleotides matching TRBD1. V trimming: 6 bases; J trimming: 8 bases; junction bases outside the gene matches: 9. Germline assignment: CDR1 MNHNY and CDR2 SVGAGI (reference sequence). The CDR3 sequence is 14 residues long. The CDR3 nucleotides read TGTGCCAGCAGCCTCACAGGGGAGTTAGAAAAACTGTTTTTT. Protein sequence: CASSLTGELEKLFF.

This clonotype was observed at least ten times. A clone one base away is much larger, so this may be a read error. V and J are TRBV6-1 and TRBJ2-7; D is possibly TRBD2 (6 bases). Germline loops: CDR1 MNHNS, CDR2 SASEGT. This CDR3 is built from 15 residues. V was shortened by 1 base and J by 0 bases, with 10 bases between the two germline ends. The CDR3 sequence: CASSEDAGSSYEQYF. CDR3 DNA: TGTGCCAGCAGTGAAGACGCGGGGAGCTCCTACGAGCAGTACTTC.

This rearrangement joins TRBV20-1 to TRBJ1-6; 8 bases map to TRBD1. The CDR3 loop spans 14 amino acids. Trimming cost V 5 bases and J 7 bases; bases outside gene matches: 7. Germline CDR1 reads DFQATT; CDR2 reads SNEGSKA (reference sequence). The CDR3 nucleotides read TGCAGTGCTCTCGACAGGGGACTCAATTCACCCCTCCACTTT. Its translation: CSALDRGLNSPLHF.

The chain recombines TRBV14 with TRBJ2-7, with D unresolved. The CDR3 is made up of 13 amino acids. The germline gives CDR1 SGHDN, CDR2 FVKESK. Trimming stripped 6 bases from V and 3 bases from J, with 12 bases between. CDR3 residues: CASSRRTRYEQYF. The CDR3 DNA follows: TGTGCCAGCAGTCGCCGGACGCGCTACGAGCAGTACTTC.

This clonotype was counted a single time. The chain carries TRBV20-1 and TRBJ2-7; 10 bases agree with TRBD2. The CDR3 length is 13 residues. Germline lookup yields CDR1 DFQATT and CDR2 SNEGSKA (reference sequence). The ends lost 6 bases at V and 5 bases at J; junction bases unmatched: 7. This CDR3 is CSAPAGGPNEQYF. In DNA, the CDR3 is TGCAGTGCCCCAGCGGGGGGGCCCAACGAGCAGTACTTC.

The V and J genes are TRBV27 and TRBJ2-3; possible D gene TRBD2, 6 bases. Looked up from germline, CDR1 is MNHEY and CDR2 is SMNVEV (reference sequence). The V end was cut by 5 bases, the J end by 2 bases, with 20 bases between. CDR3 length: 17 residues. Written as DNA, the CDR3 is TGTGCCAGCAGTCATCAAAGGACTAACATATACACAGATACGCAGTATTTT. Amino acids: CASSHQRTNIYTDTQYF.

The gene calls are TRBV5-4 and TRBJ2-3; D is undetermined. Between the trimmed V and J ends, which lost 0 bases and 0 bases, there was a span of 11 bases. The CDR3 consists of 16 residues. Germline V gene data show CDR1 as SGHNT and CDR2 as YYREEE (reference sequence). The CDR3 DNA reads as TGTGCCAGCAGCTTGGACACAACTACTAGCACAGATACGCAGTATTTT. This sequence encodes CASSLDTTTSTDTQYF.

The chain is built from TRBV20-1 and TRBJ2-7, with TRBD1 matching over 10 bases. The tail of the sequence fits TRBJ2-5 better, so the J call may be wrong. Germline assignment: CDR1 DFQATT and CDR2 SNEGSKA (reference sequence). The CDR3 contains 17 residues. CDR3 bases: TGCAGTGCTAGAGCCAACCACGACAGGGGGCGGGAAGAGACCCAGTACTTC. It translates to CSARANHDRGREETQYF.

The V gene is TRBV5-4, the J gene TRBJ2-1; D is unclear. Germline V gene data show CDR1 as SGHNT and CDR2 as YYREEE (reference sequence). This CDR3 is 15 amino acids long. Trimming cost V 4 bases and J 0 bases, with 11 bases left between them. The DNA of the CDR3 is TGTGCCAGCAGCGCCACAGTAAACTCCTACAATGAGCAGTTCTTC. This sequence encodes CASSATVNSYNEQFF.

The J gene is TRBJ1-5, the V gene TRBV29-1, with D possibly being TRBD1 (6 bases). The CDR3 has 13 amino acids. The V end lost 7 bases, the J end lost 7 bases, and 17 bases lay between the germline ends. Germline V gene lookup returns CDR1 SQVTM and CDR2 ANQGSEA. The CDR3, as DNA: TGCAGCGGGGGATCTCAGGGGAAGCAGCCCCAGCATTTT. As protein: CSGGSQGKQPQHF.

The V and J genes are TRBV6-6 and TRBJ1-5, with D unclear. The CDR3 is made up of 14 amino acids. The germline V gene encodes CDR1 MNHNY and CDR2 SVGAGI (reference sequence). V lost 4 bases and J lost 13, with 20 bases in between. The CDR3 DNA reads TGTGCCAGCAGTTCCAGCCCCGGAGGAGGAACTCAGCATTTT. It specifies CASSSSPGGGTQHF.

This clonotype was seen only a few times. This rearrangement joins TRBV14 to TRBJ2-5; 7 bases are shared with TRBD2. The V segment lost 2 bases and the J segment 11 bases; nucleotides outside the gene matches: 5. The CDR3 loop spans 12 amino acids. The germline CDR1 and CDR2 sequences are SGHDN and FVKESK. The CDR3 loop reads CASSQTRREQYF. CDR3 DNA: TGTGCCAGCAGCCAAACTAGGCGGGAGCAGTACTTC. The complete variable domain, with remaining parts taken from reference TRBV14 and TRBJ2-5, reads EAGVTQFPSHSVIEKGQTVTLRCDPISGHDNLYWYRRVMGKEIKFLLHFVKESKQDESGMPNNRFLAERTGGTYSTLKVQPAELEDSGVYFCASSQTRREQYFGPGTRLLVL.

In DNA form, the CDR3 reads TGTGCCAGCAGCTCGACGACGGGGACGCCGACCGGGGAGCTGTTTTTT. Translated: CASSSTTGTPTGELFF. J is TRBJ2-2 and V is TRBV7-2; possibly TRBD1 or TRBD2 for D (5 bases each). The V and J ends lost 4 bases and 5 bases respectively, with 17 bases between them. This CDR3 is built from 16 residues. CDR1 is SGHTA, CDR2 FQGNSA, per germline.

The rearrangement uses TRBV15 and TRBJ2-5; 11 bases are shared with TRBD2. J lost 0 bases, V lost 4 bases, and 10 bases had no gene match. The CDR3 runs 18 residues. The germline gives CDR1 LNHNV, CDR2 YYDKDF (reference sequence). CDR3 protein: CATSTTQTSGMYQETQYF. Here the CDR3 DNA reads TGTGCCACCAGCACGACCCAGACTAGCGGGATGTACCAAGAGACCCAGTACTTC.

This clonotype was picked up a small number of times. The chain carries TRBV20-1 and TRBJ2-3; a weak D match, TRBD1 (7 bases). The CDR3 is 15 residues long. Trimming stripped 3 bases from V and 9 bases from J, with 22 bases between. Germline CDR1 is DFQATT and CDR2 is SNEGSKA (reference sequence). The CDR3 loop reads CSASGGDRVRPTQYF. DNA of the CDR3: TGCAGTGCTAGCGGGGGCGACAGGGTTAGACCGACGCAGTATTTT.

The genes are TRBV20-1 and TRBJ2-3; 12 positions agree with TRBD2. Germline lookup yields CDR1 DFQATT and CDR2 SNEGSKA (reference sequence). Unmatched junction bases numbered 10, after V lost 5 bases and J lost 4 bases. The length of the CDR3 is 16 residues. The CDR3 loop is CSALAGGVSAADTQYF. The DNA for the CDR3 is TGCAGTGCTCTAGCGGGGGGGGTTTCTGCGGCAGATACGCAGTATTTT.

The genes are TRBV6-5 and TRBJ1-4; the match to TRBD1 covers 11 bases. There are 18 residues in the CDR3. J was trimmed by 1 base and V by 0 bases; bases with no gene match: 4. CDR1 and CDR2 (germline): MNHEY, SVGAGI. The CDR3 reads CASSYSRTGGGTNEKLFF. CDR3 nucleotides: TGTGCCAGCAGTTACTCGAGGACAGGGGGCGGAACTAATGAAAAACTGTTTTTT.

This clonotype was counted between two and nine times. The chain joins TRBV20-1 to TRBJ1-6; the match to TRBD1 covers 7 bases. The CDR3 has 14 residues. Trimming at V came to 7 bases and at J to 7 bases, leaving 10 bases not matched to a gene. The germline V gene encodes CDR1 DFQATT and CDR2 SNEGSKA (reference sequence). CDR3 protein: CSVLEGQLNSPLHF. The CDR3, as DNA: TGCAGTGTTTTAGAGGGACAGCTGAATTCACCCCTCCACTTT.